This T cell receptor (beta chain) was sequenced in a study of T cells in Graves' hyperthyroidism and ophthalmopathy. Diagnosis of hyperthyroidism was new in patients aged 18 to 65, and its duration was under 2 months. For the diagnoses, clinical symptoms, serum thyroxine and TRAb, thyroid ultrasound and orbital computed tomography were used. TCR beta CDR3 regions were amplified from RNA transcripts. The TCR CDR3 was amplified in a first-round RT-PCR using the HTBI primer set. MiXCR, applied by TCRdb to the multiplex PCR reads, yields one record per CDR3 protein. The sample shows 350,000 to 450,000 distinct CDR3 sequences, about a sixth of them seen only once. Judged by abundance, this clonotype is medium-sized. This clonotype was sampled from a woman in her 30s with Graves' hyperthyroidism that later progressed to Graves' ophthalmopathy. The sample comprised blood.

The CDR3 region has the DNA TGTGCCAGTAGTATTGCTAGCGGGGACGAGCAGTACTTC. The encoded protein is CASSIASGDEQYF. This chain connects TRBV19 to TRBJ2-7, with TRBD2 matching 9 bases. In germline, CDR1 is LNHDA, CDR2 SQIVND (reference sequence). Trimming cost V 3 bases and J 5 bases; bases outside gene matches: 2. The CDR3 totals 13 residues.